This TCR beta chain was recorded in a study of control samples from healthy donors and cancer patients. The CDR3 length is 15 residues. Germline lookup yields CDR1 SGHTA and CDR2 FQGNSA. With 5 bases clipped from V and 6 bases from J, the junction kept 8 bases outside the gene matches. Clones were sequenced by immunoSEQ multiplex PCR, and TCRdb holds only the in-frame ones, with some missing. The sample lists about 160,000 clones, roughly 94% seen once, with 13% to 15% in the top ten. The receptor's source is a man aged 55 to 69 with colorectal cancer. The chain has TRBV7-2 and TRBJ2-1; the match to TRBD1 covers 9 bases. The sample comprised PBMCs. The CDR3 loop is CASSPTGTGTNEQFF. CDR3 in DNA: TGTGCCAGCAGCCCAACCGGGACAGGGACCAATGAGCAGTTCTTC.